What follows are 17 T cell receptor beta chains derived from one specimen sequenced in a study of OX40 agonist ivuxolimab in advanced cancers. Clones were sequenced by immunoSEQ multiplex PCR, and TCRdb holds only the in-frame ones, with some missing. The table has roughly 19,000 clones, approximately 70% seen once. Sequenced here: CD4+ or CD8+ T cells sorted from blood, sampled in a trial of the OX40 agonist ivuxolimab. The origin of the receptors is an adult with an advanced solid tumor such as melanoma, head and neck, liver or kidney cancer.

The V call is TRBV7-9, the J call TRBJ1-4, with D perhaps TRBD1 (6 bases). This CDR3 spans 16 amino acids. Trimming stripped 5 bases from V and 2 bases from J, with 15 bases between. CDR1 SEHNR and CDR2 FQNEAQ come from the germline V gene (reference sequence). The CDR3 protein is CASSPGPQGTNEKLFF. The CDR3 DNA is TGTGCCAGCAGCCCAGGCCCACAGGGCACTAATGAAAAACTGTTTTTT. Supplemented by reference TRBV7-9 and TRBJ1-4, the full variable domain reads DTGVSQNPRHKITKRGQNVTFRCDPISEHNRLYWYRQTLGQGPEFLTYFQNEAQLEKSRLLSDRFSAERPKGSFSTLEIQRTEQGDSAMYLCASSPGPQGTNEKLFFGSGTQLSVL.

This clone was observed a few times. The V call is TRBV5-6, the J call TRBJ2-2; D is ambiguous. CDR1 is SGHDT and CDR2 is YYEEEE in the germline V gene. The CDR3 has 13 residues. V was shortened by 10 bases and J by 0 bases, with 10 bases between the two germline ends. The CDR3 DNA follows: TGTGCCGGCGGCGCTGCGAACACCGGGGAGCTGTTTTTT. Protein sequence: CAGGAANTGELFF.

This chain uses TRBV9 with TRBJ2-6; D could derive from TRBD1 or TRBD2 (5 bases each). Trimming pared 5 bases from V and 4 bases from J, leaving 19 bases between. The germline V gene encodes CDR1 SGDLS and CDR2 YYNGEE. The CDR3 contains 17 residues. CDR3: CASRGDPSPPGANVLTF. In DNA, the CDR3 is TGTGCCAGCAGGGGGGACCCCTCCCCCCCCGGGGCCAACGTCCTGACTTTC.

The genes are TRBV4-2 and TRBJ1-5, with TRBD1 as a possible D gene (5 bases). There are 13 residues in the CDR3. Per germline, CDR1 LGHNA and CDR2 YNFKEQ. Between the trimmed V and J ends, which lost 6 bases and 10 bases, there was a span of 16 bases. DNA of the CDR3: TGTGCCAGCAGTCCTGACAGAGATGATCCCCAGCATTTT. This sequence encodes CASSPDRDDPQHF.

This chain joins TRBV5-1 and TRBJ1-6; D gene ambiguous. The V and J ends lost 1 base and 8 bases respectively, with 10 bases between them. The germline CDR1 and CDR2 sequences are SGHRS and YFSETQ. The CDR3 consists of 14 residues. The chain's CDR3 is CASSLFLEDSPLHF. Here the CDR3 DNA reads TGCGCCAGCAGCTTGTTCTTGGAGGATTCACCCCTCCACTTT.

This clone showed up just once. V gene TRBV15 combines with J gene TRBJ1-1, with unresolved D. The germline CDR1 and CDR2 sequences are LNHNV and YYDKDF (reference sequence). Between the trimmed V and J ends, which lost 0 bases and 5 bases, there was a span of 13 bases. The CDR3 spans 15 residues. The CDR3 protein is CATSRDRVEGTEAFF. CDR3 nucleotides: TGTGCCACCAGCAGAGATCGAGTGGAAGGAACTGAAGCTTTCTTT.

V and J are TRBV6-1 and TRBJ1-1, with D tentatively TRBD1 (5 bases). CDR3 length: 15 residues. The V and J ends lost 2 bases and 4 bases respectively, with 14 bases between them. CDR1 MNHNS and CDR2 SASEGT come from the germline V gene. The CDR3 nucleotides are TGTGCCAGCAGTGAAATAAAGGGGTTGATCACTGAAGCTTTCTTT. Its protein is CASSEIKGLITEAFF.

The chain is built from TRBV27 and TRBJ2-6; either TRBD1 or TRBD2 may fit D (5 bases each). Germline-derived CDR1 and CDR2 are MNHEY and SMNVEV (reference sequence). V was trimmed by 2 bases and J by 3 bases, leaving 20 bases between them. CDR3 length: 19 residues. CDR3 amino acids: CASSLGLGVLRYGANVLTF. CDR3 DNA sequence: TGTGCCAGCAGTTTAGGCCTGGGGGTTCTGCGGTATGGGGCCAACGTCCTGACTTTC.

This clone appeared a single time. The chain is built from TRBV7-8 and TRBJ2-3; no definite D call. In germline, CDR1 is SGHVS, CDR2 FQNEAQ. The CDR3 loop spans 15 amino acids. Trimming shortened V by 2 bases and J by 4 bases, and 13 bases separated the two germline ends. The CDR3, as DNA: TGTGCCAGCAGCTTAATAGGCCCGGAGTCAGATACGCAGTATTTT. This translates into CASSLIGPESDTQYF. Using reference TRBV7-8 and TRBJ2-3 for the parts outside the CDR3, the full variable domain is GAGVSQSPRYKVAKRGQDVALRCDPISGHVSLFWYQQALGQGPEFLTYFQNEAQLDKSGLPSDRFFAERPEGSVSTLKIQRTQQEDSAVYLCASSLIGPESDTQYFGPGTRLTVL.

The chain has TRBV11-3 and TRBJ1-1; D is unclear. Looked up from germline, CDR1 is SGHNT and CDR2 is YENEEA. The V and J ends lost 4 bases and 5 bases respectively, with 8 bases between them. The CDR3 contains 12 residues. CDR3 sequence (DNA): TGTGCCAGCAGCTCCCTAGGGACTGAAGCTTTCTTT. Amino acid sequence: CASSSLGTEAFF.

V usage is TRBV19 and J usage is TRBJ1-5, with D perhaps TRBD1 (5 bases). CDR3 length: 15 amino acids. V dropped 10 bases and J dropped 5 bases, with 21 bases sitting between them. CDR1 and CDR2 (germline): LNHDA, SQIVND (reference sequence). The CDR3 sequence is CATHLGAANYQPQHF. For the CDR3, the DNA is TGTGCCACCCACCTTGGGGCAGCGAACTATCAGCCCCAGCATTTT.

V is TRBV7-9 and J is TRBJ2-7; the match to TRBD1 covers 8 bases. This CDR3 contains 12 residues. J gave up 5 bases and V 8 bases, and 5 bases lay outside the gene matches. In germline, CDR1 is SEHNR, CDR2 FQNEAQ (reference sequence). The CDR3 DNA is TGTGCCAGCCGGGACAGGATCCACGAGCAGTACTTC. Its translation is CASRDRIHEQYF.

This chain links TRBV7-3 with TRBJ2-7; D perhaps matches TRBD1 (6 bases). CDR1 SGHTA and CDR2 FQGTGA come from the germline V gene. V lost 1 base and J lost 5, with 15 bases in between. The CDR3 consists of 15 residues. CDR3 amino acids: CASSLIGGAFNEQYF. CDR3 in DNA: TGTGCCAGCAGCTTAATTGGGGGCGCCTTCAACGAGCAGTACTTC.

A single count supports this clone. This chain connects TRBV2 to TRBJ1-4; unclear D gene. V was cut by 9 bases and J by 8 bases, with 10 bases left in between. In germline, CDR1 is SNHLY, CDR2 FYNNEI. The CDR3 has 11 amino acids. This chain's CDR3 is CASSRGEKLFF. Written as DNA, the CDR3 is TGTGCCAGTTCTCGCGGGGAAAAACTGTTTTTT.

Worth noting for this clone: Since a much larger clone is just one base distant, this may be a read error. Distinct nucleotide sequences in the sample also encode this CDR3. Here the CDR3 DNA reads TGTGCCAGCAGCTTAGCCTACGAGCAGTACTTC. Translation gives CASSLAYEQYF. The gene calls are TRBV11-2 and TRBJ2-7; D is uncertain. Trimming shortened V by 1 base and J by 2 bases, and 0 bases separated the two germline ends. The CDR3 has 11 amino acids. Looked up from germline, CDR1 is SGHAT and CDR2 is FQNNGV.

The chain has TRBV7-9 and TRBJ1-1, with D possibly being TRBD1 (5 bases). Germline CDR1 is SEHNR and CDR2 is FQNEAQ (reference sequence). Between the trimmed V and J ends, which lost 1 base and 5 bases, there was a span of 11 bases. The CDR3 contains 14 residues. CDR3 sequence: CASSLVLGRTEAFF. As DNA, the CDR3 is TGTGCCAGCAGCTTAGTTTTGGGGCGGACTGAAGCTTTCTTT.

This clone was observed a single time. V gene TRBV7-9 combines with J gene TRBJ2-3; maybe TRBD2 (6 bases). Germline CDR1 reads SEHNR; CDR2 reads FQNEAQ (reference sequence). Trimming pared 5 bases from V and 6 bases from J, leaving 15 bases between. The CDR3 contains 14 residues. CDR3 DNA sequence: TGTGCCAGCAGCCCCGAAAAACGGGGGGATACGCAGTATTTT. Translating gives CASSPEKRGDTQYF.